This entry lists 17 T cell receptor beta chains sequenced from one sample in a study of T-cell reconstitution after alpha-beta-depleted transplantation in children. TCRbeta library preparation incorporated unique molecular identifiers. MiXCR, run by TCRdb on the PCR reads, gives a single entry per CDR3 protein. The data hold roughly 200,000 distinct CDR3 sequences, with roughly 15% observed a single time. Here the sequenced sample was PBMCs from the stem cell graft donor, taken from the stem cell graft. Receptor source: a human donor who donated a stem cell graft to a child with acute lymphoblastic leukemia.

In this sample, this clonotype turned up a few times. V gene TRBV20-1 combines with J gene TRBJ2-3, with TRBD2 as a possible D gene (6 bases). This CDR3 is built from 12 residues. Germline lookup yields CDR1 DFQATT and CDR2 SNEGSKA (reference sequence). The V end was cut by 6 bases, the J end by 6 bases, with 13 bases between. This CDR3 is CSATGLRDTQYF. CDR3 in DNA: TGCAGTGCGACGGGACTGAGGGATACGCAGTATTTT.

This clonotype has more than one count but fewer than ten. DNA of the CDR3: TGTGCCAGCAGCCGTGACAGGGGCTGGTCGGGAGAGTCAGCAGATACGCAGTATTTT. Translating gives CASSRDRGWSGESADTQYF. The V call is TRBV12-3 or TRBV12-4, the J call TRBJ2-3; 8 bases align to TRBD1. This CDR3 comprises 19 residues. V shed 6 bases, J shed 4 bases, and the junction held 21 bases outside the gene matches.

The table lists this clonotype with many counts. The chain combines TRBV5-5 with TRBJ2-3; 10 bases agree with TRBD2. Trimming at V came to 0 bases and at J to 4 bases, leaving 8 bases not matched to a gene. The CDR3 is made up of 17 amino acids. Germline loops: CDR1 SGHKS, CDR2 YYEKEE (reference sequence). The CDR3 protein is CASSLALAGVSSDTQYF. The DNA for the CDR3 is TGTGCCAGCAGCTTGGCGCTAGCGGGAGTCTCGTCAGATACGCAGTATTTT.

The V call is TRBV29-1, the J call TRBJ1-1, with a tentative D call TRBD1 (5 bases). The V end was cut by 6 bases, the J end by 10 bases, with 15 bases between. The CDR3 runs 11 residues. Germline CDR1 reads SQVTM; CDR2 reads ANQGSEA. CDR3 sequence (DNA): TGCAGCGTCCTGGGACTTTCGGGAGCTTTCTTT. As protein: CSVLGLSGAFF.

This clonotype was found many times. V and J are TRBV5-1 and TRBJ2-6; D is possibly TRBD1 (6 bases). The CDR3 sequence is 16 residues long. The V gene's germline CDR1 is SGHRS and CDR2 YFSETQ. Between the trimmed V and J ends, which lost 8 bases and 1 base, there was a span of 16 bases. CDR3 loop: CASTRGSVSGANVLTF. The CDR3 nucleotides read TGCGCCAGTACCAGGGGCTCTGTTTCTGGGGCCAACGTCCTGACTTTC.

The sample holds many counts of this clonotype. The chain links TRBV5-1 to TRBJ2-7, with 7 positions matching TRBD1. The CDR3 totals 14 residues. Germline CDR1 SGHRS, CDR2 YFSETQ. V shed 0 bases, J shed 2 bases, and the junction held 2 bases outside the gene matches. Here the CDR3 DNA reads TGCGCCAGCAGCTTGGAGCAGGGGGCCTACGAGCAGTACTTC. Protein product: CASSLEQGAYEQYF.

This clonotype showed up many times. A read error may account for a junction end that differs from germline. This chain uses TRBV5-6 with TRBJ2-6; D may match TRBD1 or TRBD2 (5 bases each). The CDR3 has 18 amino acids. From germline, CDR1 is SGHDT and CDR2 YYEEEE. The CDR3 DNA sequence: TGTGCCAGCAGCCTGTTTTCGGAGGTCCCCTCTGGGGCCAACGGCCTGACTTTC. Translation: CASSLFSEVPSGANGLTF.

The rearrangement uses TRBV10-3 and TRBJ2-3; possibly TRBD1 or TRBD2 for D (5 bases each). V lost 0 bases and J lost 6, with 16 bases in between. The CDR3 sequence is 16 residues long. Germline V CDR1 and CDR2: ENHRY, SYGVKD. The CDR3 coding sequence is TGTGCCATCAGTGAGTCGAATTTTGCAGGGACGGATACGCAGTATTTT. This codes for CAISESNFAGTDTQYF.

The rearrangement joins TRBV5-6 to TRBJ1-2; perhaps TRBD1 as D (6 bases). The CDR3 is 17 residues long. Trimming took 0 bases from V and 4 from J, leaving 19 bases between them. The germline gives CDR1 SGHDT, CDR2 YYEEEE. In DNA, the CDR3 is TGTGCCAGCAGCTTGGTGTTCGGGGACACAACGTTCTATGGCTACACCTTC. Translation gives CASSLVFGDTTFYGYTF. Filled out from reference TRBV5-6 and TRBJ1-2, the complete variable domain reads DAGVTQSPTHLIKTRGQQVTLRCSPKSGHDTVSWYQQALGQGPQFIFQYYEEEERQRGNFPDRFSGHQFPNYSSELNVNALLLGDSALYLCASSLVFGDTTFYGYTFGSGTRLTVV.

This clonotype was seen at least ten times. J is TRBJ1-2 and V is TRBV5-1; D perhaps matches TRBD1 (6 bases). CDR1 and CDR2 (germline): SGHRS, YFSETQ. CDR3 size: 16 residues. The V end was cut by 0 bases, the J end by 5 bases, with 17 bases between. The CDR3 spells CASSLASGAAAYGYTF. CDR3 nucleotides: TGCGCCAGCAGCTTGGCTTCAGGGGCCGCAGCTTATGGCTACACCTTC.

This clonotype has at least ten counts. The CDR3 nucleotides are TGCGCCAGCAGCCAAGAAGGACGGTTACATCAGCCCCAGCATTTT. Translation: CASSQEGRLHQPQHF. J is TRBJ1-5 and V is TRBV4-1; D unresolved. Per the germline V gene, CDR1 is MGHRA and CDR2 is YSYEKL. The CDR3 runs to 15 residues. V lost 0 bases to trimming and J lost 5 bases, with 11 bases between them.

This clonotype was detected many times. V gene TRBV20-1 combines with J gene TRBJ2-5; TRBD1 is a possible D gene (6 bases). The CDR3 is 13 amino acids. Trimming cost V 6 bases and J 5 bases, with 16 bases left between them. CDR1 and CDR2 (germline): DFQATT, SNEGSKA (reference sequence). The CDR3 nucleotides read TGCAGTGCCCCTAGATCGCAGGGGGAGACCCAGTACTTC. As protein: CSAPRSQGETQYF.

This clonotype was seen at least ten times. J is TRBJ2-2 and V is TRBV5-1; weak D call: TRBD1 (5 bases). With 1 base removed from V and 4 bases from J, the gap between germline ends came to 14 bases. This CDR3 spans 16 amino acids. Per germline, CDR1 SGHRS and CDR2 YFSETQ. CDR3 in amino acids: CASSLSRADLTGELFF. The CDR3 nucleotides read TGCGCCAGCAGCTTGAGCAGGGCCGATCTCACCGGGGAGCTGTTTTTT.

A few counts support this clonotype. The chain joins TRBV12-3 or TRBV12-4 to TRBJ2-6, with D unresolved. The CDR3 consists of 17 residues. Trimming took 1 base from V and 4 from J, leaving 14 bases between them. CDR3: CASSLGVAARGANVLTF. CDR3 sequence (DNA): TGTGCCAGCAGTTTAGGGGTGGCTGCTCGGGGGGCCAACGTCCTGACTTTC.

This clonotype showed up many times. J is TRBJ2-7 and V is TRBV29-1, with D tentatively TRBD1 (6 bases). V dropped 4 bases and J dropped 5 bases, with 12 bases sitting between them. The CDR3 runs 12 residues. Germline CDR1 reads SQVTM; CDR2 reads ANQGSEA. Here the CDR3 DNA reads TGCAGCGTTGCGCAGGGGATGAACGAGCAGTACTTC. Amino acid sequence: CSVAQGMNEQYF.

This clonotype showed up many times. The rearrangement uses TRBV20-1 and TRBJ1-1; D ambiguous. With 0 bases removed from V and 0 bases from J, the gap between germline ends came to 5 bases. There are 13 residues in the CDR3. Germline lookup yields CDR1 DFQATT and CDR2 SNEGSKA (reference sequence). CDR3 DNA: TGCAGTGCTAGAGAAAGGGTGAACACTGAAGCTTTCTTT. Translation gives CSARERVNTEAFF.

The V gene is TRBV5-6, the J gene TRBJ2-7; D may be TRBD1 or TRBD2 (5 bases each). Germline V lookup: CDR1 SGHDT, CDR2 YYEEEE. Between the trimmed V and J ends, which lost 6 bases and 0 bases, there was a span of 13 bases. The CDR3 is 14 residues long. The CDR3 loop reads CASTPMGDSYEQYF. Here the CDR3 DNA reads TGTGCCAGCACCCCTATGGGGGACTCCTACGAGCAGTACTTC.